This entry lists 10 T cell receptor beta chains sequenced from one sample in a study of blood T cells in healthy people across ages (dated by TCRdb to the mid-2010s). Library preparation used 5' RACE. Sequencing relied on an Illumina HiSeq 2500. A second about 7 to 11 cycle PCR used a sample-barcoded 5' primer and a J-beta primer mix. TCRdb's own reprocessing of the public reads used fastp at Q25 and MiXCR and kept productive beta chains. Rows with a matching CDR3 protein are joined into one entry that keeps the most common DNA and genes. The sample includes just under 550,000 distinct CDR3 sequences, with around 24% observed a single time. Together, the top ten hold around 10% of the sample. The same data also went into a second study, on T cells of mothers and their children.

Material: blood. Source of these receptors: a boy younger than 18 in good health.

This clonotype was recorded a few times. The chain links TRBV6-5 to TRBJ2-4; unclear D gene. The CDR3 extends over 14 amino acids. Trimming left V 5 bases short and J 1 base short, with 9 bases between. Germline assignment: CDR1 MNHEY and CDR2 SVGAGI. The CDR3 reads CASSSLTAKNIQYF. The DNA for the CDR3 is TGTGCCAGCAGTAGCCTAACCGCCAAAAACATTCAGTACTTC.

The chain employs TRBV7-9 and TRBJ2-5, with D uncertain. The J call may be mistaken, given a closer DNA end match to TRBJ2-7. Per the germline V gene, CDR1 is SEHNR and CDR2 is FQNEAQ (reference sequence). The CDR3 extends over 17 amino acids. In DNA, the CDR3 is TGTGCCAGCAGCTTGCCGTTCTCGAGGACGGAGACCTACGAGCAGTACTTC. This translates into CASSLPFSRTETYEQYF.

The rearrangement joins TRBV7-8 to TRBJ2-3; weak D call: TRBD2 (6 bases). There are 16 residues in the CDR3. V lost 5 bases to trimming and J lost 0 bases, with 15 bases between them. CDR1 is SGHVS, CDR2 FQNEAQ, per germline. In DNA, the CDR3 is TGTGCCAGCAGCACCCATAGCGGAGCTAGCACAGATACGCAGTATTTT. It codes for CASSTHSGASTDTQYF. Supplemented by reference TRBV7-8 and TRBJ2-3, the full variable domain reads GAGVSQSPRYKVAKRGQDVALRCDPISGHVSLFWYQQALGQGPEFLTYFQNEAQLDKSGLPSDRFFAERPEGSVSTLKIQRTQQEDSAVYLCASSTHSGASTDTQYFGPGTRLTVL.

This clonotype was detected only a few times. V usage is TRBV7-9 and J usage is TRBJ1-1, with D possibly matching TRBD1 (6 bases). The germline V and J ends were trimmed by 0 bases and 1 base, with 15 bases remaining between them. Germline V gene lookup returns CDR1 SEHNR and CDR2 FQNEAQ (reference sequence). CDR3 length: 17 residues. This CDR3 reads CASSLAGFDRRNTEAFF. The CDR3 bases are TGTGCCAGCAGCTTAGCGGGCTTTGACAGGCGGAACACTGAAGCTTTCTTT.

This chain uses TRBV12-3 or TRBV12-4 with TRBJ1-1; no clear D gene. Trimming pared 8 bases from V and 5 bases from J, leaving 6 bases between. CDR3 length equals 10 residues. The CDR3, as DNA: TGTGCCAGCGTGGGGACTGAAGCTTTCTTT. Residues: CASVGTEAFF.

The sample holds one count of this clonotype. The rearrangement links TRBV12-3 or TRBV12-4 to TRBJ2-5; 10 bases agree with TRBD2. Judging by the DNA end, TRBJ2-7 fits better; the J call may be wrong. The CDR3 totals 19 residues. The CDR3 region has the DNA TGTGCCAGCAGTTTAGCGCGTCGGGGACTAGCGAAAAAAGCGTACGAGCAGTACTTC. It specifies CASSLARRGLAKKAYEQYF.

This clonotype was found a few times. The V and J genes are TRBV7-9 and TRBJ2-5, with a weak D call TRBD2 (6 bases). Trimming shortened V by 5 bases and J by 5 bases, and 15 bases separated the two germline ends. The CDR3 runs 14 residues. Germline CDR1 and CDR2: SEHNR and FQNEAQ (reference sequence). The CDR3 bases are TGTGCCAGCAGCGCGATGGACTATACGGAGACCCAGTACTTC. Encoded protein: CASSAMDYTETQYF. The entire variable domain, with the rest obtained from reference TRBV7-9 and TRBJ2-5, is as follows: DTGVSQNPRHKITKRGQNVTFRCDPISEHNRLYWYRQTLGQGPEFLTYFQNEAQLEKSRLLSDRFSAERPKGSFSTLEIQRTEQGDSAMYLCASSAMDYTETQYFGPGTRLLVL.

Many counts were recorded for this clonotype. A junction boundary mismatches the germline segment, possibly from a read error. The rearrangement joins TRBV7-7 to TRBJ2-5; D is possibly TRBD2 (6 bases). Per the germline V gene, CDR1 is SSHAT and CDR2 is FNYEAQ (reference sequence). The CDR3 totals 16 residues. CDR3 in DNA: TGTGCTAGCAGCTTAGGGAGGCTTGTTCGGGGAGAGACCCAGTACTTC. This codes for CASSLGRLVRGETQYF.

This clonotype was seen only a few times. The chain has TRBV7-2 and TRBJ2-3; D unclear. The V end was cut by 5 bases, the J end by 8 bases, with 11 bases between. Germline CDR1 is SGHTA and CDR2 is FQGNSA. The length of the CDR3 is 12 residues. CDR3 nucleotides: TGTGCCAGCAGCATTACCGTTAGTACGCAGTATTTT. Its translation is CASSITVSTQYF.

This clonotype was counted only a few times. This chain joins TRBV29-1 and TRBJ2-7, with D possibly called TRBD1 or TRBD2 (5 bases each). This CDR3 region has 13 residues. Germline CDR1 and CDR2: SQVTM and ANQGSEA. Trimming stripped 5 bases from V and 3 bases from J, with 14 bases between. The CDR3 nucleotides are TGCAGCGTTACCTGGGACCAAGGCTACGAGCAGTACTTC. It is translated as CSVTWDQGYEQYF.